The entry below gives a single T cell receptor (beta chain) sequence along with its context. The source of the sample is a study of T-cell reconstitution after alpha-beta-depleted transplantation in children. Preparation of the TCRbeta library involved a method that used unique molecular identifiers. TCRdb ran MiXCR on the PCR reads and lists one entry per CDR3 protein. The profile covers hundreds of thousands of distinct CDR3 sequences, with 13% appearing a single time and 0.79% taken by the ten largest. This receptor was obtained from a girl aged 2 to 10 with congenital amegakaryocytic thrombocytopenia, due to receive a stem cell transplant. This specimen consisted of PBMCs, obtained before TCRalphabeta/CD19-depleted stem cell transplant.

Here the CDR3 reads CASSWLTSADNEQFF. The CDR3, as DNA: TGCGCCAGCAGCTGGTTAACTAGCGCCGACAATGAGCAGTTCTTC. The chain has TRBV5-1 and TRBJ2-1; 7 bases agree with TRBD2. CDR1 is SGHRS, CDR2 YFSETQ, per germline. This CDR3 region has 15 residues. V shed 3 bases, J shed 5 bases, and the junction held 8 bases outside the gene matches.